What follows are 11 T cell receptor beta chains derived from one specimen sequenced in a study of CD8+ T cells in alopecia areata (dated by TCRdb to 2016 to 2019). The receptor library was made with the immunoSEQ multiplex PCR assay. RNA was extracted from all samples and reverse transcribed into cDNA as template for TCR sequencing. Imported from immuneACCESS, the table was reduced by TCRdb to in-frame sequences with V and J called. These copies leave out some clones; in studies compared against another copy, an unresolved V gene accounts for under half, and the cause of the remainder is not known. The sample profile shows around 150,000 clones; less than 65% of them were found once. Together, the top ten hold just over 35% of the sample. The source material was CD8+ T cells sorted from blood. The receptors stem from a human donor in good health.

This clone was detected only a few times. This sequence joins TRBV7-9 and TRBJ2-3; D not certain. Germline V lookup: CDR1 SEHNR, CDR2 FQNEAQ (reference sequence). V lost 2 bases, J lost 2 bases, and 5 bases lay in between. The CDR3 is 13 amino acids. CDR3 sequence reads: CASSLTATDTQYF. DNA for the CDR3: TGTGCCAGCAGCTTAACAGCCACAGATACGCAGTATTTT.

V gene TRBV29-1 combines with J gene TRBJ1-2; possible D gene TRBD1, 5 bases. V lost 7 bases, J lost 8 bases, and 14 bases lay in between. Looked up from germline, CDR1 is SQVTM and CDR2 is ANQGSEA. The CDR3 is made up of 11 amino acids. The CDR3 reads CSAPGRGGYTF. CDR3 nucleotides: TGCAGCGCACCCGGACGGGGCGGCTACACCTTC. The full variable domain, in which reference TRBV29-1 and TRBJ1-2 provide the parts outside the CDR3, is SAVISQKPSRDICQRGTSLTIQCQVDSQVTMMFWYRQQPGQSLTLIATANQGSEATYESGFVIDKFPISRPNLTFSTLTVSNMSPEDSSIYLCSAPGRGGYTFGSGTRLTVV.

Comment on this clone: The same CDR3 arises from other DNA sequences in this sample as well. V and J are TRBV18 and TRBJ1-1; D is uncertain. This CDR3 has 14 residues. Trimming took off 3 bases at V and 0 bases at J, with 8 bases between the two ends. Per the germline V gene, CDR1 is KGHSH and CDR2 is LQKENI. CDR3 sequence: CASSPVRMNTEAFF. CDR3 sequence (DNA): TGTGCCAGCTCACCGGTCCGTATGAACACTGAAGCTTTCTTT. Using reference TRBV18 and TRBJ1-1 for the parts outside the CDR3, the full variable domain is NAGVMQNPRHLVRRRGQEARLRCSPMKGHSHVYWYRQLPEEGLKFMVYLQKENIIDESGMPKERFSAEFPKEGPSILRIQQVVRGDSAAYFCASSPVRMNTEAFFGQGTRLTVV.

J is TRBJ2-5 and V is TRBV19; D is ambiguous. The assigned J gene may be wrong: the sequence end matches TRBJ2-7 better. Germline CDR1 and CDR2: LNHDA and SQIVND (reference sequence). The CDR3 runs to 12 residues. The CDR3: CASSINSYEQYF. CDR3 nucleotides: TGTGCCAGTAGTATCAACTCCTACGAGCAGTACTTC.

The rearrangement links TRBV28 to TRBJ1-2; 8 positions agree with TRBD1. The CDR3 consists of 17 residues. Trimming removed 6 bases from V and 2 bases from J; junction bases left unmatched: 14. CDR1 is MDHEN, CDR2 SYDVKM, per germline. The DNA for the CDR3 is TGTGCCAGCAGCCAAACCCCCCGGACAGGGACCAACTATGGCTACACCTTC. It translates to CASSQTPRTGTNYGYTF.

In this sample, this clone turned up a few times. This rearrangement joins TRBV29-1 to TRBJ2-7; 10 bases fit TRBD2. Per the germline V gene, CDR1 is SQVTM and CDR2 is ANQGSEA. V trimming: 0 bases; J trimming: 4 bases; junction bases outside the gene matches: 9. CDR3 length: 16 amino acids. CDR3 nucleotide sequence: TGCAGCGTTGAAGATCGGCTAGCGGGAGACGTATACGAGCAGTACTTC. Translation gives CSVEDRLAGDVYEQYF.

The chain is built from TRBV5-4 and TRBJ2-2, with unresolved D. Trimming pared 0 bases from V and 8 bases from J, leaving 17 bases between. The CDR3 spans 16 residues. Germline lookup yields CDR1 SGHNT and CDR2 YYREEE (reference sequence). Written as DNA, the CDR3 is TGTGCCAGCAGCTTGGGGTCTTGGCCGACAACGGGGGAGCTGTTTTTT. This translates into CASSLGSWPTTGELFF.

In this sample, this clone turned up once. V gene TRBV29-1 combines with J gene TRBJ2-5; 7 bases are shared with TRBD1. The J call is in doubt because the DNA end fits TRBJ2-7 better. The CDR3 length is 12 residues. Germline CDR1 reads SQVTM; CDR2 reads ANQGSEA. CDR3 sequence (DNA): TGCAGCGTTGAGGGGGACAGATACGAGCAGTACTTC. Its translation is CSVEGDRYEQYF.

The chain carries TRBV2 and TRBJ2-7, with 9 bases fitting TRBD1. Germline CDR1 reads SNHLY; CDR2 reads FYNNEI. The length of the CDR3 is 16 residues. V was pared by 4 bases and J by 3 bases, with 10 bases of the junction left unmatched. The CDR3 region has the DNA TGTGCCAGCAGTGTACAGGGGGCCACCCCCATCTACGAGCAGTACTTC. Translated: CASSVQGATPIYEQYF.

This chain links TRBV23-1 with TRBJ2-1; possibly TRBD1 for D (6 bases). TRBV23-1 is an ORF for which the function is uncertain. V shed 4 bases and J shed 7 bases, with 17 bases lying between them. This CDR3 has 15 residues. The CDR3 coding sequence is TGCGCCAGCAGTCGTCCAGGGGCACTGAGGAATGAGCAGTTCTTC. This encodes CASSRPGALRNEQFF.

This rearrangement joins TRBV29-1 to TRBJ2-7; possible D gene TRBD2, 5 bases. Trimming removed 7 bases at V and 0 bases at J, with 13 bases between. From germline, CDR1 is SQVTM and CDR2 ANQGSEA. This CDR3 spans 13 amino acids. The CDR3 DNA reads TGCAGCGCCGAGGTGGGGAGCTCCTACGAGCAGTACTTC. This translates into CSAEVGSSYEQYF.